This entry concerns a single TCR beta chain. Its antigen is still unknown. This sample was taken from a study of Ad26.COV2.S vaccination and SARS-CoV-2 variants. General study points: Reported findings describe substantial breadth in spike-specific CD8+ and CD4+ T cell responses following vaccination.

Profiled with immunoSEQ multiplex PCR; TCRdb holds only in-frame clones, not every one. The data show roughly 390,000 clones, about 85% seen once. Treatment of the sample: around 19 received Ad26.COV2.S at low or high dose, single or two shots; 5 received placebo; per-sample allocation not given. After the first vaccine or placebo injection, samples were drawn on day 63. The CDR3 has 16 residues. Germline values: CDR1 ENHRY, CDR2 SYGVKD. Trimming removed 6 bases from V and 2 bases from J, with 16 bases in between. The TCR sequence derives from a person between 18 and 60 years old who received the Ad26.COV2.S COVID-19 vaccine or a placebo. Sample: peripheral blood, taken in a trial of Ad26.COV2.S vaccine versus placebo. The chain is built from TRBV10-3 and TRBJ2-2; D perhaps matches TRBD2 (6 bases). The CDR3 sequence is CAISDLAGSNTGELFF. CDR3 DNA: TGTGCCATCAGCGATTTAGCCGGGAGTAACACCGGGGAGCTGTTTTTT.